The clone carrying this T cell receptor (beta chain) was seen repeatedly, ten times or more. The antigen remains undetermined. The data originate from a study of T cells in Graves' hyperthyroidism and ophthalmopathy. Points from the study as a whole: Ophthalmopathy, as predicted by the model, came a median about seven months after the prediction.

TCR beta CDR3 region amplification was performed from RNA transcripts. Primed by the HTBI set, a first-round RT-PCR was run on the TCR CDR3. Each CDR3 protein gets one entry after TCRdb re-called the multiplex PCR reads with MiXCR. The sample has roughly 600,000 distinct CDR3 sequences, more than 12% seen once. Germline V lookup: CDR1 SGHTA, CDR2 FQGNSA. V lost 3 bases to trimming and J lost 4 bases; unmatched junction nucleotides: 4. The CDR3 is made up of 14 amino acids. Sequenced input: blood. The J gene is TRBJ1-1, the V gene TRBV7-2, with 8 positions matching TRBD1. This clonotype was sampled from a woman aged 45-65 years with Graves' ophthalmopathy. CDR3 sequence reads: CASSLLQGGTEAFF. The CDR3 nucleotides are TGTGCCAGCAGCTTGCTACAGGGGGGCACTGAAGCTTTCTTT. The full variable domain, completed using reference TRBV7-2 and TRBJ1-1, is GAGVSQSPSNKVTEKGKDVELRCDPISGHTALYWYRQSLGQGLEFLIYFQGNSAPDKSGLPSDRFSAERTGGSVSTLTIQRTQQEDSAVYLCASSLLQGGTEAFFGQGTRLTVV.